This entry lists 10 T cell receptor beta chains sequenced from one sample in a study of siplizumab effects on memory and regulatory T cells. Measured with immunoSEQ multiplex PCR; TCRdb has only the in-frame clones, and not every one. Of 80,000 to 130,000 clones in the sample, 91% were seen once. Sequencing was performed on CD4+ T cells sorted from blood. All receptors come from a human donor in good health. Some clones in this sample may be carry-over from other donors' samples.

The chain links TRBV10-2 to TRBJ2-1; a possible D gene is TRBD2 (6 bases). The CDR3 length is 16 residues. Germline CDR1 is WSHSY and CDR2 is SAAADI. The V and J ends lost 6 bases and 3 bases respectively, with 18 bases between them. The CDR3 DNA sequence: TGCGCCAGCAGAATGCCTGGCCTAGCGAACTACAATGAGCAGTTCTTC. Translated, it gives CASRMPGLANYNEQFF.

The V and J genes are TRBV14 and TRBJ1-1; perhaps TRBD1 as D (6 bases). Germline assignment: CDR1 SGHDN and CDR2 FVKESK. The CDR3 consists of 15 residues. V gave up 3 bases and J gave up 2 bases, with 13 bases separating them. In DNA form, the CDR3 reads TGTGCCAGCAGCCACTTCAGGACAGCCAACACTGAAGCTTTCTTT. Its translation is CASSHFRTANTEAFF.

The DNA for the CDR3 is TGTGCCAGCAGCTTGATGGGGGTCACTGGCTACACCTTC. This gives the protein CASSLMGVTGYTF. J is TRBJ1-2 and V is TRBV5-4, with a weak D call TRBD1 (5 bases). The CDR3 loop spans 13 amino acids. With 1 base removed from V and 7 bases from J, the gap between germline ends came to 11 bases. The germline CDR1 and CDR2 sequences are SGHNT and YYREEE (reference sequence). Supplemented by reference TRBV5-4 and TRBJ1-2, the full variable domain reads ETGVTQSPTHLIKTRGQQVTLRCSSQSGHNTVSWYQQALGQGPQFIFQYYREEENGRGNFPPRFSGLQFPNYSSELNVNALELDDSALYLCASSLMGVTGYTFGSGTRLTVV.

The chain uses TRBV15 and TRBJ1-2; D is unclear. V lost 4 bases, J lost 5 bases, and 29 bases lay in between. Germline values: CDR1 LNHNV, CDR2 YYDKDF (reference sequence). The CDR3 is 19 residues long. This CDR3 is CATSKFLRAVPRLAYGYTF. The CDR3 DNA is TGTGCCACCAGCAAATTCCTTCGGGCAGTTCCTAGGCTTGCTTATGGCTACACCTTC.

This clone is medium-sized (0.01 to 0.1%). The chain couples TRBV19 to TRBJ1-2; 8 bases are a match to TRBD1. Germline trimming cut 7 bases from V and 5 bases from J; bases unmatched to any gene: 9. CDR1 is LNHDA and CDR2 is SQIVND in the germline V gene (reference sequence). The length of the CDR3 is 14 residues. CDR3 loop: CASTTGRGQYGYTF. The CDR3 DNA sequence: TGTGCCAGTACGACGGGCAGGGGGCAATATGGCTACACCTTC.

The rearrangement uses TRBV9 and TRBJ2-3; either TRBD1 or TRBD2 may fit D (5 bases each). Trimming removed 4 bases at V and 7 bases at J, with 19 bases between. The CDR3 has 15 residues. Germline assignment: CDR1 SGDLS and CDR2 YYNGEE. The CDR3 coding sequence is TGTGCCAGCAGCCCCGACCGGGGCCAAGGGAATACGCAGTATTTT. It translates to CASSPDRGQGNTQYF.

This sequence joins TRBV6-5 and TRBJ1-2; the D gene is possibly TRBD1 (5 bases). Germline CDR1 and CDR2: MNHEY and SVGAGI. V was trimmed by 6 bases and J by 11 bases, leaving 13 bases between them. The CDR3 consists of 11 residues. CDR3 region: CASSRDGEYTF. DNA of the CDR3: TGTGCCAGCAGCCGGGACGGGGAATACACCTTC.

J is TRBJ1-4 and V is TRBV21-1. TRBV21-1 is given as a pseudogene. CDR3 size: 17 residues. CDR3 nucleotide sequence: TGTGCCAGCAGCAAAGCGGTTCTGGGGAGGACTAATGAAAAACTGTTTTTT. Translating gives CASSKAVLGRTNEKLFF.

The chain has TRBV7-3 and TRBJ2-7; 8 bases are a match to TRBD2. This CDR3 spans 15 amino acids. Germline V gene data show CDR1 as SGHTA and CDR2 as FQGTGA. Losses at the gene ends were 1 base for V and 7 bases for J; bases not matched to a gene: 9. Here the CDR3 DNA reads TGTGCCAGCAGCTTAAATTCGGGAGGGCCGTATGAGCAGTACTTC. Amino acid sequence: CASSLNSGGPYEQYF.

V and J are TRBV19 and TRBJ1-3; 7 nucleotides agree with TRBD1. Trimming cost V 5 bases and J 0 bases; bases outside gene matches: 7. This CDR3 has 16 residues. Germline loops: CDR1 LNHDA, CDR2 SQIVND (reference sequence). The CDR3 reads CASSRWDRGSGNTIYF. For the CDR3, the DNA is TGTGCCAGTAGTCGCTGGGACAGAGGCTCTGGAAACACCATATATTTT.